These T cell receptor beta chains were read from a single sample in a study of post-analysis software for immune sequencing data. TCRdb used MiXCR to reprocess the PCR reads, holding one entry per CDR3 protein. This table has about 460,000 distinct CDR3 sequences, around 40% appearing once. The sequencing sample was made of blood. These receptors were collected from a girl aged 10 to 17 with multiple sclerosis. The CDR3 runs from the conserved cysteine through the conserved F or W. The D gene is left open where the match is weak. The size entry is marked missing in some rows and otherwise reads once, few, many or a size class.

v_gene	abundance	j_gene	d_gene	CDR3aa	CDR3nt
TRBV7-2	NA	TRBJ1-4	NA	CASSPGRVAEKLFF	TGTGCCAGCAGCCCCGGCCGGGTGGCGGAAAAACTGTTTTTT
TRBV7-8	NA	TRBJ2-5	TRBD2	CASSMTSPEGNEQYF	TGTGCCAGCAGCATGACTAGCCCTGAAGGGAATGAGCAGTACTTC
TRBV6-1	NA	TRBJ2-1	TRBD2	CASSEVGGSSYNEQFF	TGTGCCAGCAGTGAAGTCGGCGGGAGCTCCTACAATGAGCAGTTCTTC
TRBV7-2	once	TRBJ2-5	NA	CASSSTRLVRRAETQYF	TGTGCCAGCAGCTCCACTAGACTAGTTAGGAGGGCAGAGACCCAGTACTTC
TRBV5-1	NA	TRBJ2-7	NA	CASSPEGRGYEQYF	TGCGCCAGCAGCCCGGAAGGTAGGGGGTACGAGCAGTACTTC
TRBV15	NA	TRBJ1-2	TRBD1	CATSGETGDNYGYTF	TGTGCCACCAGCGGGGAGACAGGGGATAACTATGGCTACACCTTC
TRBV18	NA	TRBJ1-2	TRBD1	CASSPIIDRGDGYTF	TGTGCCAGCTCACCGATAATTGACAGGGGGGATGGCTACACCTTC
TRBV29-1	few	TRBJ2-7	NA	CSVVGREAYEQYF	TGCAGCGTTGTAGGTAGGGAGGCCTACGAGCAGTACTTC
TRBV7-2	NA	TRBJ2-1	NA	CASSLGGWPDIGNEQFF	TGTGCCAGCAGCTTGGGTGGGTGGCCGGATATAGGCAATGAGCAGTTCTTC
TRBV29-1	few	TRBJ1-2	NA	CSVVRGDPNYGYTF	TGCAGCGTTGTACGGGGGGATCCGAACTATGGCTACACCTTC
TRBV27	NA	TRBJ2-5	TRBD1	CASSSYRGREETQYF	TGTGCCAGCAGTTCTTACAGGGGACGAGAAGAGACCCAGTACTTC
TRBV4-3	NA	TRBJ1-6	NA	CASSQDPGRNSPLHF	TGCGCCAGCAGCCAAGATCCGGGGAGAAATTCACCCCTCCACTTT
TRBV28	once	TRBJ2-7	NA	CASGVAASYEKYF	TGTGCCAGCGGGGTAGCGGCTTCCTACGAGAAGTACTTC
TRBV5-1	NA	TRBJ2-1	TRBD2	CASSVLHGTTVGDEQFF	TGCGCCAGCAGCGTCCTACACGGGACTACGGTTGGCGATGAGCAGTTCTTC
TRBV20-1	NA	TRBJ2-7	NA	CSARDPRGAAGEQYF	TGCAGTGCTAGAGATCCTAGGGGGGCAGCCGGCGAGCAGTACTTC
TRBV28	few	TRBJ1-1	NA	CASSVRDGTEAFF	TGTGCCAGCAGCGTAAGGGACGGCACTGAAGCTTTCTTT
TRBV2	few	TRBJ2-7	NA	CASTLSGFGDEQYF	TGTGCCAGCACTCTCTCGGGGTTTGGGGACGAGCAGTACTTC
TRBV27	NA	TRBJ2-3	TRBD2	CASSFGGRSTDTQYF	TGTGCCAGCAGTTTTGGCGGGAGGAGCACAGATACGCAGTATTTT
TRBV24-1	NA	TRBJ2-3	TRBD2	CATSDFGGRGTDTQYF	TGTGCCACCAGTGATTTCGGCGGGAGGGGTACAGATACGCAGTATTTT
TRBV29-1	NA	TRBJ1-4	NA	CSVVSSTNEKLFF	TGCAGCGTTGTGAGCTCAACTAATGAAAAACTGTTTTTT
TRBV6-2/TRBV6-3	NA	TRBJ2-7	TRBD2	CASRLAGGKSSYEQYF	TGTGCCAGCAGACTAGCGGGAGGAAAGAGCTCCTACGAGCAGTACTTC
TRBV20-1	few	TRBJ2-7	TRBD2	CSAWTSGYEQYF	TGCAGTGCTTGGACTAGCGGGTACGAGCAGTACTTC
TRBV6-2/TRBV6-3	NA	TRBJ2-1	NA	CASSQIPNEQFF	TGTGCCAGCAGTCAGATCCCGAATGAGCAGTTCTTC
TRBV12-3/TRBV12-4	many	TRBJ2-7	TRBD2	CASSGGLAGTYEQYF	TGTGCCAGCAGTGGGGGACTAGCGGGAACCTACGAGCAGTACTTC
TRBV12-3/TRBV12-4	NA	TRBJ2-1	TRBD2	CASSSGTSGRAGGNEQFF	TGTGCCAGCAGTTCCGGGACTAGCGGGAGGGCCGGGGGTAATGAGCAGTTCTTC
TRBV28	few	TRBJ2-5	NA	CASSLETLEGETQYF	TGTGCCAGCAGTTTAGAGACTCTAGAAGGGGAGACCCAGTACTTC
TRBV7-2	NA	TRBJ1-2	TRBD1	CASPRQGGYGYTF	TGTGCCAGCCCAAGACAGGGAGGGTATGGCTACACCTTC
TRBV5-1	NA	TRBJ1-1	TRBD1	CASSSDRGPEAFF	TGCGCCAGCAGCTCGGACAGGGGACCTGAAGCTTTCTTT
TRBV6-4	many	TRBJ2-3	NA	CASCKGVSSTDTQYF	TGTGCCAGCTGTAAGGGGGTGTCGAGCACAGATACGCAGTATTTT
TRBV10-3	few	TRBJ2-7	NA	CATGDSVAYEQYF	TGTGCCACCGGAGACTCGGTTGCCTACGAGCAGTACTTC
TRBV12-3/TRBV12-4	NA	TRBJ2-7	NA	CASSPGTRTKVSYEQYF	TGTGCCAGCAGTCCCGGGACAAGGACCAAGGTCTCCTACGAGCAGTACTTC
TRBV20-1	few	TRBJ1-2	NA	CSARHGGAVMGGYTF	TGCAGTGCTAGACATGGGGGCGCCGTAATGGGTGGCTACACCTTC
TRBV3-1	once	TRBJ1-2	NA	CASSQDTDPGYTF	TGTGCCAGCAGCCAAGATACTGATCCGGGCTACACCTTC
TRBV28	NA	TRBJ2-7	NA	CASSLWDYSTSSYEQYF	TGTGCCAGCAGTTTATGGGACTATTCGACCAGCTCCTACGAGCAGTACTTC
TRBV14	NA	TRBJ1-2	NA	CASSPDKIYGYTF	TGTGCCAGCAGCCCCGACAAGATCTATGGCTACACCTTC